Presented here are 30 T cell receptor beta chains from one specimen sequenced in a study of CD8 T cells in ankylosing spondylitis. TCRdb redid the calling of the 5' RACE reads with MiXCR, one entry per CDR3 protein. The top ten hold less than 3% of the sample, which has under 300,000 distinct CDR3 sequences, 10% to 13% seen once. What was sequenced was blood, either unsorted or a sorted T cell fraction (not recorded which). The source of these receptors is a male donor with ankylosing spondylitis or in good health (not recorded which).

This clonotype was counted ten times or more. The chain employs TRBV4-2 and TRBJ2-4; TRBD1 or TRBD2 may be the D gene (6 bases each). Per germline, CDR1 LGHNA and CDR2 YNFKEQ. The CDR3 loop spans 17 amino acids. Trimming stripped 0 bases from V and 0 bases from J, with 12 bases between. CDR3 DNA: TGTGCCAGCAGCCAAGAAGGGGGGAGATTAGCCAAAAACATTCAGTACTTC. Translation: CASSQEGGRLAKNIQYF.

Note on this clonotype: Compared with germline, one end of the junction differs, possibly owing to a read error. The rearrangement uses TRBV20-1 and TRBJ1-4; 10 bases map to TRBD1. Germline V gene sequence: CDR1 DFQATT, CDR2 SNEGSKA (reference sequence). The CDR3 loop spans 17 amino acids. The CDR3 DNA follows: TGCTGTGCTAGAGATATGGGACAGGGGTCCGTCGGCGAAAAACTGTTTTTT. This codes for CCARDMGQGSVGEKLFF.

This clonotype was found many times. The CDR3 nucleotides are TGTGCCAGCAGCTTAGGTGGGGCTGCCTACGAGCAGTACTTC. Translating it yields CASSLGGAAYEQYF. The chain carries TRBV7-8 and TRBJ2-7; D possibly corresponds to TRBD1 (5 bases). Germline CDR1 SGHVS, CDR2 FQNEAQ. The CDR3 totals 14 residues. The germline V and J ends were trimmed by 1 base and 2 bases, with 9 bases remaining between them.

Ten or more counts support this clonotype. This chain uses TRBV20-1 with TRBJ2-3; D gene uncertain. The CDR3 runs to 12 residues. Germline V gene lookup returns CDR1 DFQATT and CDR2 SNEGSKA (reference sequence). Between the trimmed V and J ends, which lost 5 bases and 2 bases, there was a span of 8 bases. The DNA for the CDR3 is TGCAGTGCTGACACTGACACAGATACGCAGTATTTT. This encodes CSADTDTDTQYF.

This clonotype has ten or more counts. The V and J genes are TRBV7-2 and TRBJ2-7, with 8 bases matching TRBD1. V shed 6 bases and J 7 bases; nucleotides not matched to a gene: 11. The CDR3 has 14 residues. Germline-derived CDR1 and CDR2 are SGHTA and FQGNSA. CDR3 in amino acids: CASRQRDRLGEQYF. The CDR3 DNA sequence: TGTGCCAGCAGGCAACGGGACAGGCTAGGGGAGCAGTACTTC. Based on the CDR3 plus reference TRBV7-2 and TRBJ2-7, the full variable domain is GAGVSQSPSNKVTEKGKDVELRCDPISGHTALYWYRQSLGQGLEFLIYFQGNSAPDKSGLPSDRFSAERTGGSVSTLTIQRTQQEDSAVYLCASRQRDRLGEQYFGPGTRLTVT.

This clonotype was detected many times. CDR3 sequence: CASTAGNMEKLFF. The CDR3 DNA sequence: TGTGCCAGCACGGCAGGGAATATGGAAAAACTGTTTTTT. The chain uses TRBV12-3 or TRBV12-4 and TRBJ1-4; tentative D call: TRBD1 (5 bases). There are 13 residues in the CDR3. Trimming removed 7 bases at V and 8 bases at J, with 14 bases between.

This clonotype has a count of ten or more. This sequence joins TRBV7-8 and TRBJ1-1; D gene uncertain. Germline V gives CDR1 SGHVS, CDR2 FQNEAQ. This CDR3 has 15 amino acids. V lost 5 bases, J lost 0 bases, and 13 bases lay in between. The CDR3 sequence: CASSPVRRLNTEAFF. The CDR3 DNA reads TGTGCCAGCAGCCCCGTCAGAAGGCTGAACACTGAAGCTTTCTTT.

The table lists this clonotype with many counts. V gene TRBV5-1 combines with J gene TRBJ2-5; possibly TRBD1 or TRBD2 for D (5 bases each). V shed 3 bases and J shed 1 base, with 10 bases lying between them. The CDR3 is made up of 14 amino acids. Per germline, CDR1 SGHRS and CDR2 YFSETQ. The chain's CDR3 is CASSSEGFQETQYF. The CDR3 region has the DNA TGCGCCAGCAGCTCAGAGGGGTTCCAAGAGACCCAGTACTTC.

The chain couples TRBV30 to TRBJ2-1, with 10 bases aligning to TRBD2. CDR1 is GTSNPN and CDR2 is SVGIG in the germline V gene (reference sequence). Trimming at V came to 6 bases and at J to 6 bases, leaving 14 bases not matched to a gene. The CDR3 runs 16 residues. DNA for the CDR3: TGTGCCTGTACACCCGGGACTAGCGTAGGGGTCAATGAGCAGTTCTTC. This encodes CACTPGTSVGVNEQFF. The entire variable domain, with the rest obtained from reference TRBV30 and TRBJ2-1, is as follows: SQTIHQWPATLVQPVGSPLSLECTVEGTSNPNLYWYRQAAGRGLQLLFYSVGIGQISSEVPQNLSASRPQDRQFILSSKKLLLSDSGFYLCACTPGTSVGVNEQFFGPGTRLTVL.

V usage is TRBV18 and J usage is TRBJ2-7; weak D call: TRBD2 (5 bases). CDR1 and CDR2 from the germline V gene are KGHSH and LQKENI. Trimming stripped 3 bases from V and 1 base from J, with 10 bases between. CDR3 length equals 14 residues. CDR3 loop: CASSPGATSYEQYF. The CDR3 bases are TGTGCCAGCTCACCGGGAGCTACGTCCTACGAGCAGTACTTC.

This clonotype was recorded many times. The gene calls are TRBV9 and TRBJ2-3; TRBD2 matches 9 bases. The CDR3 loop spans 16 amino acids. V gave up 0 bases and J gave up 6 bases; unmatched junction bases: 8. Germline-derived CDR1 and CDR2 are SGDLS and YYNGEE. The CDR3 DNA sequence: TGTGCCAGCAGCGTAGAATTAGCGGGAGCATGGGATACGCAGTATTTT. Residues: CASSVELAGAWDTQYF.

This clonotype has ten or more counts. The chain recombines TRBV25-1 with TRBJ2-1; 9 positions agree with TRBD1. V was clipped by 5 bases and J by 7 bases; unmatched bases: 9. CDR1 MGHDK and CDR2 SYGVNS come from the germline V gene. This CDR3 has 15 amino acids. The CDR3 sequence: CASSYRDRESNEQFF. The CDR3 bases are TGTGCCAGCAGTTACCGGGACAGGGAGTCGAATGAGCAGTTCTTC.

This clonotype came up many times. The chain employs TRBV11-2 and TRBJ1-1; tentative D call: TRBD1 (6 bases). The V end lost 5 bases, the J end lost 1 base, and 11 bases lay between the germline ends. This CDR3 region has 14 residues. The germline V gene encodes CDR1 SGHAT and CDR2 FQNNGV. CDR3 coding DNA: TGTGCCAGCAGCCCCTCGACAGGGAACACTGAAGCTTTCTTT. Translation: CASSPSTGNTEAFF. The full variable domain, in which reference TRBV11-2 and TRBJ1-1 provide the parts outside the CDR3, is EAGVAQSPRYKIIEKRQSVAFWCNPISGHATLYWYQQILGQGPKLLIQFQNNGVVDDSQLPKDRFSAERLKGVDSTLKIQPAKLEDSAVYLCASSPSTGNTEAFFGQGTRLTVV.

The table lists this clonotype with many counts. The rearrangement joins TRBV6-1 to TRBJ1-1; 8 bases are shared with TRBD1. The germline V gene has CDR1 MNHNS and CDR2 SASEGT. The CDR3 is 16 residues long. V lost 6 bases, J lost 8 bases, and 17 bases stayed unmatched. In DNA form, the CDR3 reads TGTGCCAGCAGCTCCGGACAGGGAACATTCCAATTAGAAGCTTTCTTT. This codes for CASSSGQGTFQLEAFF.

This chain uses TRBV7-2 with TRBJ2-5; TRBD1 matches at 12 bases. The V gene's germline CDR1 is SGHTA and CDR2 FQGNSA. The CDR3 sequence is 23 residues long. V was pared by 3 bases and J by 0 bases, with 23 bases of the junction left unmatched. CDR3 amino acids: CASSFPRGDRGRSQAYNQETQYF. CDR3 coding DNA: TGTGCCAGCAGCTTCCCCCGAGGGGACAGGGGGCGATCTCAGGCCTATAACCAAGAGACCCAGTACTTC.

This clonotype was recorded at least ten times. This CDR3 is CASSQEQADYGYTF. CDR3 DNA sequence: TGTGCCAGCAGCCAAGAACAGGCGGACTATGGCTACACCTTC. J is TRBJ1-2 and V is TRBV4-2; TRBD1 is a possible D gene (5 bases). CDR3 length: 14 residues. CDR1 is LGHNA, CDR2 YNFKEQ, per germline. The V end was cut by 0 bases, the J end by 3 bases, with 8 bases between.

In its sample, this clonotype was seen many times. The rearrangement joins TRBV7-9 to TRBJ2-1; no definite D call. The CDR3 extends over 12 amino acids. Looked up from germline, CDR1 is SEHNR and CDR2 is FQNEAQ (reference sequence). Trimming left V 5 bases short and J 8 bases short, with 10 bases between. Written as DNA, the CDR3 is TGTGCCAGCAGCCAAAGACGGGATGAGCAGTTCTTC. Translated, it gives CASSQRRDEQFF.

This clonotype was detected ten times or more. The genes are TRBV20-1 and TRBJ1-2, with D possibly TRBD1 on 5 matching bases. CDR1 and CDR2 from the germline V gene are DFQATT and SNEGSKA (reference sequence). Deletions cut 6 bases from V and 0 bases from J, with 14 bases between. CDR3 length equals 14 residues. The CDR3 spells CSARQIIANYGYTF. DNA for the CDR3: TGCAGTGCGAGACAGATCATAGCTAACTATGGCTACACCTTC.

This clonotype was detected a few times. The chain combines TRBV25-1 with TRBJ1-6, with a tentative D call TRBD1 (5 bases). CDR3 length: 13 residues. Germline V gene data show CDR1 as MGHDK and CDR2 as SYGVNS. V dropped 6 bases and J dropped 7 bases, with 10 bases sitting between them. CDR3 DNA: TGTGCCAGCAGCCGGGGACCGAATTCACCCCTCCACTTT. This codes for CASSRGPNSPLHF.

In this sample, this clonotype turned up a few times. The J gene is TRBJ1-4, the V gene TRBV27; 7 positions agree with TRBD1. CDR1 MNHEY and CDR2 SMNVEV come from the germline V gene (reference sequence). The V gene end was trimmed by 4 bases and the J gene end by 6 bases; junction bases not matched to a gene: 5. CDR3 length equals 14 residues. CDR3 amino acids: CASSSSGGHEKLFF. The CDR3 bases are TGTGCCAGCAGTTCATCAGGGGGTCATGAAAAACTGTTTTTT.

This clonotype was seen only a few times. The V call is TRBV7-2, the J call TRBJ2-2; the D gene is possibly TRBD2 (5 bases). Between the trimmed V and J ends, which lost 5 bases and 0 bases, there was a span of 10 bases. The germline V gene encodes CDR1 SGHTA and CDR2 FQGNSA. CDR3 size: 15 residues. The CDR3: CASSATGTNTGELFF. For the CDR3, the DNA is TGTGCCAGCAGCGCAACGGGGACGAACACCGGGGAGCTGTTTTTT.

This clonotype was counted at least ten times. CDR3 residues: CAWEMAKHEQYF. The CDR3, as DNA: TGTGCCTGGGAGATGGCGAAACACGAGCAGTACTTC. The chain is built from TRBV30 and TRBJ2-7; D not resolved. Germline CDR1 is GTSNPN and CDR2 is SVGIG (reference sequence). The CDR3 contains 12 residues. V shed 5 bases and J shed 5 bases, with 13 bases lying between them.

This clonotype came up many times. This sequence joins TRBV15 and TRBJ2-3; 8 nucleotides match TRBD2. Germline V gene sequence: CDR1 LNHNV, CDR2 YYDKDF (reference sequence). CDR3 length equals 17 residues. Trimming removed 0 bases from V and 0 bases from J; junction bases left unmatched: 5. The CDR3 region is CATSREASGLSTDTQYF. The DNA of the CDR3 is TGTGCCACCAGCAGAGAGGCTAGCGGGCTTAGCACAGATACGCAGTATTTT.

This clonotype was seen at least ten times. J is TRBJ2-5 and V is TRBV7-6, with 7 nucleotides matching TRBD2. This CDR3 is built from 16 residues. Germline assignment: CDR1 SGHVS and CDR2 FNYEAQ. Trimming took 1 base from V and 5 from J; bases not matched to a gene: 10. CDR3 sequence: CASSLVSSGPMETQYF. The CDR3, as DNA: TGTGCCAGCAGCTTAGTGTCTAGCGGACCAATGGAGACCCAGTACTTC.

In this sample, this clonotype turned up many times. The V gene is TRBV20-1, the J gene TRBJ2-5; 11 nucleotides match TRBD2. Germline V lookup: CDR1 DFQATT, CDR2 SNEGSKA (reference sequence). V was pared by 3 bases and J by 7 bases, with 7 bases of the junction left unmatched. The CDR3 sequence is 14 residues long. CDR3 coding DNA: TGCAGTGCTAGCGTAGCGGGAGGGCGAGGGACCCAGTACTTC. It codes for CSASVAGGRGTQYF.

This chain uses TRBV14 with TRBJ1-2; TRBD1 agrees at 9 bases. This CDR3 has 15 residues. Looked up from germline, CDR1 is SGHDN and CDR2 is FVKESK. V lost 0 bases, J lost 2 bases, and 1 base stayed unmatched. CDR3 bases: TGTGCCAGCAGCCAAGATGGACAGGGGAACTATGGCTACACCTTC. The encoded protein is CASSQDGQGNYGYTF.

Ten or more counts support this clonotype. The chain is built from TRBV9 and TRBJ2-3; D remains unclear. The CDR3 has 13 residues. CDR1 and CDR2 (germline): SGDLS, YYNGEE. Trimming shortened V by 2 bases and J by 5 bases, and 9 bases separated the two germline ends. For the CDR3, the DNA is TGTGCCAGCAGCGTGATGACCGGAGATACGCAGTATTTT. Amino acid sequence: CASSVMTGDTQYF.

At least ten counts were recorded for this clonotype. The chain links TRBV12-3 or TRBV12-4 to TRBJ1-6; D unclear. The CDR3 contains 17 residues. Trimming left V 9 bases short and J 0 bases short, with 18 bases between. This CDR3 reads CASLLGPSSSYNSPLHF. DNA of the CDR3: TGTGCCAGTCTACTCGGACCTTCAAGCTCCTATAATTCACCCCTCCACTTT.

There are many counts of this clonotype. The J gene is TRBJ2-5, the V gene TRBV5-1; tentative D call: TRBD2 (5 bases). V was cut by 0 bases and J by 4 bases, with 13 bases left in between. Germline CDR1 reads SGHRS; CDR2 reads YFSETQ. The CDR3 has 15 residues. The CDR3 nucleotides read TGCGCCAGCAGCTTGGACAGTCCAGGAGGAGAGACCCAGTACTTC. Amino acid sequence: CASSLDSPGGETQYF.

This clonotype showed up many times. This chain joins TRBV28 and TRBJ2-2; 10 bases fit TRBD1. The CDR3 totals 15 residues. With 5 bases clipped from V and 6 bases from J, the junction kept 6 bases outside the gene matches. In germline, CDR1 is MDHEN, CDR2 SYDVKM. CDR3 amino acids: CASSPPGTGAGELFF. CDR3 bases: TGTGCCAGCAGTCCCCCCGGGACAGGGGCCGGGGAGCTGTTTTTT.